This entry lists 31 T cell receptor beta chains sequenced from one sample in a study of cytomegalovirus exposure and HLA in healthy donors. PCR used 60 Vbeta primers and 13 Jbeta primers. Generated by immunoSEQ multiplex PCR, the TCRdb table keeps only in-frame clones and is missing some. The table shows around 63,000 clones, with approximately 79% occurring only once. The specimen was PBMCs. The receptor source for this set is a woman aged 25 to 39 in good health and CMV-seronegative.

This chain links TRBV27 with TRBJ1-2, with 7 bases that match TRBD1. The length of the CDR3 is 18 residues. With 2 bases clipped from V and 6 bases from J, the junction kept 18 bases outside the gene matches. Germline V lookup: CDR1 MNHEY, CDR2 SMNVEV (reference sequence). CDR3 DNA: TGTGCCAGCAGTTTACGCCTATTTACAGGGGCCCCCCCCGATGGCTACACCTTC. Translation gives CASSLRLFTGAPPDGYTF.

CDR3 sequence (DNA): TGTGCCTGGAGTGCGTCTCCTAACTATGGCTACACCTTC. It yields the protein CAWSASPNYGYTF. The V and J genes are TRBV30 and TRBJ1-2; D gene uncertain. Per germline, CDR1 GTSNPN and CDR2 SVGIG (reference sequence). The CDR3 covers 13 residues. Trimming took 1 base from V and 0 from J, leaving 6 bases between them.

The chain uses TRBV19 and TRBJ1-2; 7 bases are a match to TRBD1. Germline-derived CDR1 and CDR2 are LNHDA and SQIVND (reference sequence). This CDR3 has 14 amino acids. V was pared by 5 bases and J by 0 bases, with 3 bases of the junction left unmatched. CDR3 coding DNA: TGTGCCAGTAGTCCGGGACAGACTAACTATGGCTACACCTTC. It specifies CASSPGQTNYGYTF.

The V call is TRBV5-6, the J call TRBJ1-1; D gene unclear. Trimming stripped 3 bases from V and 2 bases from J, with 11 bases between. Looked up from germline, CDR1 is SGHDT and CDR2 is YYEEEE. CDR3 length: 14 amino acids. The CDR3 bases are TGTGCCAGCAGCTACGCCAGGTTTAACACTGAAGCTTTCTTT. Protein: CASSYARFNTEAFF.

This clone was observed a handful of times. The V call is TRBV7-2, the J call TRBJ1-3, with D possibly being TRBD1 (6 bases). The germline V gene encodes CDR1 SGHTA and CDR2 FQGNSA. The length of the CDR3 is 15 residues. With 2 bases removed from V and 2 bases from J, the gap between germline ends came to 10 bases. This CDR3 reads CASSLSAGAGNTIYF. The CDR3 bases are TGTGCCAGCAGCTTATCAGCAGGGGCTGGAAACACCATATATTTT.

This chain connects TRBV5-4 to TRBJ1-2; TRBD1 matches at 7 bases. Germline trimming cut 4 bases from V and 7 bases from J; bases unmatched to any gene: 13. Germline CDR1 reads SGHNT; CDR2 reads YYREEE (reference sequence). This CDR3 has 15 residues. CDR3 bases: TGTGCCAGCAGCGTAGAGACAGGGATTTCGGGTGGCTACACCTTC. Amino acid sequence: CASSVETGISGGYTF.

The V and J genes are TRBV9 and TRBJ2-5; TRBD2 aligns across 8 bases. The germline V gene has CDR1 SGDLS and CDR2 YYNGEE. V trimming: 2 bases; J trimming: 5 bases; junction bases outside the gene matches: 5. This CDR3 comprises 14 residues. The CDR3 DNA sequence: TGTGCCAGCAGCGTTACGGGAGGGGGGGAGACCCAGTACTTC. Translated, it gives CASSVTGGGETQYF.

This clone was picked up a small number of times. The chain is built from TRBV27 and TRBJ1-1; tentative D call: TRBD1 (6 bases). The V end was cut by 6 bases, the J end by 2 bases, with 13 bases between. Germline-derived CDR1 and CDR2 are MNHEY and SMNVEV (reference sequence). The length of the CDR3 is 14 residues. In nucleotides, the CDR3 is TGTGCCAGCAGCTCCCGGACAGACAACACTGAAGCTTTCTTT. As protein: CASSSRTDNTEAFF.

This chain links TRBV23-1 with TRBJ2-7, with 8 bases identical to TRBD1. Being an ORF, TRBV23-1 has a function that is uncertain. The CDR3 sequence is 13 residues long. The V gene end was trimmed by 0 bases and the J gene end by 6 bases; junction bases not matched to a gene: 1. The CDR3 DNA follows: TGCGCCAGCAGTCAATCCGGACAGGGCGAGCAGTACGTC. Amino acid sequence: CASSQSGQGEQYV.

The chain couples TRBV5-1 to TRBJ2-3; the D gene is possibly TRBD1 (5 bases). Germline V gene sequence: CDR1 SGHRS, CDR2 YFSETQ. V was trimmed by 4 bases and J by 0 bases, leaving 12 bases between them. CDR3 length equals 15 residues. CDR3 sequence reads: CASSRDRASTDTQYF. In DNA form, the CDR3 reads TGCGCCAGCAGCAGAGACAGAGCCAGCACAGATACGCAGTATTTT.

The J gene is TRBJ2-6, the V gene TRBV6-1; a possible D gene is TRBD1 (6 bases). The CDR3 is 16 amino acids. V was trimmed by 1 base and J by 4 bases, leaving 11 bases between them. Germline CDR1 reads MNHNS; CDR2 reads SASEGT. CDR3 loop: CASSEGTGLGANVLTF. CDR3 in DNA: TGTGCCAGCAGTGAAGGAACAGGGTTAGGGGCCAACGTCCTGACTTTC.

The CDR3 sequence: CASSWDSAETQYF. In nucleotides, the CDR3 is TGTGCCAGCAGCTGGGACTCAGCAGAGACCCAGTACTTC. V is TRBV5-4 and J is TRBJ2-5; tentative D call: TRBD2 (6 bases). Trimming pared 3 bases from V and 4 bases from J, leaving 10 bases between. The germline V gene has CDR1 SGHNT and CDR2 YYREEE (reference sequence). This CDR3 is 13 amino acids long.

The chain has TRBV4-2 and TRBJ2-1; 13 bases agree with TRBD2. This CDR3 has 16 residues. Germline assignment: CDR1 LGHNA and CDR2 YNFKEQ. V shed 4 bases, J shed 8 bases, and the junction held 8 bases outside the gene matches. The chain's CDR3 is CASSRLGLAGVHEQFF. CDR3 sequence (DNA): TGTGCCAGCAGCCGGCTCGGACTAGCGGGAGTCCATGAGCAGTTCTTC.

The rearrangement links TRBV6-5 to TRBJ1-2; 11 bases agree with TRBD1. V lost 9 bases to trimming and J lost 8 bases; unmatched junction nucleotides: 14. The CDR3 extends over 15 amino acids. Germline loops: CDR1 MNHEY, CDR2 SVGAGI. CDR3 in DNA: TGTGCCAGTTCCCGACAACGGGACAGGGGGGTCGGCTACACCTTC. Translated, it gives CASSRQRDRGVGYTF.

The CDR3, as DNA: TGTGCCAGCAGACATGGGCTTAGCAATCAGCCCCAGCATTTT. Translating it yields CASRHGLSNQPQHF. The chain carries TRBV27 and TRBJ1-5; D is uncertain. CDR1 and CDR2 (germline): MNHEY, SMNVEV (reference sequence). This CDR3 has 14 residues. V was clipped by 6 bases and J by 0 bases, with 9 bases between them.

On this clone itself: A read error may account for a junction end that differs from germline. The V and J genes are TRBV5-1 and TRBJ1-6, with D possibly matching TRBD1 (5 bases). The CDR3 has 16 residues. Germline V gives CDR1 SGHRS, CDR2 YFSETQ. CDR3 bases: TGCGCCAGCAGCTTGGAAGGTGCCAGGGTGAATTCCCCCCTCCACTTT. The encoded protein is CASSLEGARVNSPLHF.

CDR3 protein: CASNAFEGQGDNEQFF. The CDR3 coding sequence is TGTGCCAGTAATGCTTTTGAGGGGCAGGGGGACAATGAGCAGTTCTTC. V gene TRBV19 combines with J gene TRBJ2-1; 7 bases line up with TRBD1. The CDR3 runs to 16 residues. Germline V gives CDR1 LNHDA, CDR2 SQIVND (reference sequence). With 7 bases clipped from V and 5 bases from J, the junction kept 14 bases outside the gene matches.

The CDR3 sequence: CASSLVGGNTEAFF. Here the CDR3 DNA reads TGTGCCAGCAGCTTAGTGGGGGGGAACACTGAAGCTTTCTTT. V usage is TRBV7-9 and J usage is TRBJ1-1, with D perhaps TRBD1 (5 bases). Trimming cost V 1 base and J 1 base, with 7 bases left between them. Germline V gene lookup returns CDR1 SEHNR and CDR2 FQNEAQ (reference sequence). The CDR3 sequence is 14 residues long.

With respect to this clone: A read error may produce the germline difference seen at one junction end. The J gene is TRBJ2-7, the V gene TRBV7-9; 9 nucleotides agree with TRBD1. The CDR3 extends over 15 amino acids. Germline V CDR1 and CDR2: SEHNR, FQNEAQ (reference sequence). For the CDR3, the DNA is TGTGCCAGCAGCTCTACTACAGGGGGCAGGTACGGGCAGTACTTC. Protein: CASSSTTGGRYGQYF.

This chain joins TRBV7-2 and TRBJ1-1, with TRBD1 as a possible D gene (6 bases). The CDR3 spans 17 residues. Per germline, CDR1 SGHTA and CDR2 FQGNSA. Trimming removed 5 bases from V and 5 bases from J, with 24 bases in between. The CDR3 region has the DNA TGTGCCAGCAGCCCCGCGGGGGCACTACTTCGGGGAACTGAAGCTTTCTTT. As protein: CASSPAGALLRGTEAFF.

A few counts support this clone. The CDR3 DNA reads as TGTGCCAGCAGCACTTTAGGAGAGGGGAGGACTGAAGCTTTCTTT. Its protein is CASSTLGEGRTEAFF. The chain combines TRBV5-5 with TRBJ1-1; TRBD1 might be the D (5 bases). The V and J ends lost 4 bases and 5 bases respectively, with 18 bases between them. The CDR3 spans 15 residues. Germline CDR1 reads SGHKS; CDR2 reads YYEKEE (reference sequence).

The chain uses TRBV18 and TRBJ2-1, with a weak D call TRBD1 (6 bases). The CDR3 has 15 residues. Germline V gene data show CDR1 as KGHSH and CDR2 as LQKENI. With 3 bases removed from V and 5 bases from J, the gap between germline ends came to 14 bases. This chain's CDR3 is CASSPVTGIDNEQFF. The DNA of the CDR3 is TGTGCCAGCTCACCGGTAACAGGGATCGACAATGAGCAGTTCTTC.

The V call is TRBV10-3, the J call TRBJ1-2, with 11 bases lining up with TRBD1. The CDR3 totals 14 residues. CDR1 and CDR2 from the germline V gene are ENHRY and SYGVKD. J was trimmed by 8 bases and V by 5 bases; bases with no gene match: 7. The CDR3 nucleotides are TGTGCCATCAGTTGGACAGGGGGCTCTGACGGCTACACCTTC. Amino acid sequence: CAISWTGGSDGYTF.

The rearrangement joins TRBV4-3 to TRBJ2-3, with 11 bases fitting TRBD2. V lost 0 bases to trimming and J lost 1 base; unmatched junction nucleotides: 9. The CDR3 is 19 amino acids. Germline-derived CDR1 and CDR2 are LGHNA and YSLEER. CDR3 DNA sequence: TGCGCCAGCAGCCAAGAGGGTAGCGGGAGGGCCGGGGGCACAGATACGCAGTATTTT. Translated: CASSQEGSGRAGGTDTQYF.

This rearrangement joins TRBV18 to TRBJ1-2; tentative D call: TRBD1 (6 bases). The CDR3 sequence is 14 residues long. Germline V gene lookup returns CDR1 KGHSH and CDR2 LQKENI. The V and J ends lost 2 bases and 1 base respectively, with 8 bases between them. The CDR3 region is CASSPKDSNYGYTF. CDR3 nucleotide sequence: TGTGCCAGCTCACCAAAGGACAGTAACTATGGCTACACCTTC.

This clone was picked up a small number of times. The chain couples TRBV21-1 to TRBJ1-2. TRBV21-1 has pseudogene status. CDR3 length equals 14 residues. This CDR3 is CASSKLKGDHGYTF. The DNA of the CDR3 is TGTGCCAGCAGCAAATTAAAGGGAGATCATGGCTACACCTTC.

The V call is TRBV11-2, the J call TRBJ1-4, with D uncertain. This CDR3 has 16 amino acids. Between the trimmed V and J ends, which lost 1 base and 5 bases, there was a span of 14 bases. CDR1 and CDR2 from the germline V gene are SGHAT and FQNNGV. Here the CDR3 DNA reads TGTGCCAGCAGCTTAGGCAGTAAGGCGGGGAATGAAAAACTGTTTTTT. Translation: CASSLGSKAGNEKLFF.

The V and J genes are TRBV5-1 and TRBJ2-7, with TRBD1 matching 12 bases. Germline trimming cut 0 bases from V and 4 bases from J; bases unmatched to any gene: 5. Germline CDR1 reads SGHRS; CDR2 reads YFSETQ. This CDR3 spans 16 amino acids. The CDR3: CASSLDGTGGGYEQYF. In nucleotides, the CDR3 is TGCGCCAGCAGCTTGGACGGGACAGGGGGCGGTTACGAGCAGTACTTC.

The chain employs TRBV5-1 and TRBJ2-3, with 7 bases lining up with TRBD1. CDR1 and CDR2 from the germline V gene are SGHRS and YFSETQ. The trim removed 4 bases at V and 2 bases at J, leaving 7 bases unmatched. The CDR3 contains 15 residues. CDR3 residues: CASSPRGQFTDTQYF. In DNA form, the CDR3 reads TGCGCCAGCAGCCCCAGGGGACAGTTCACAGATACGCAGTATTTT.

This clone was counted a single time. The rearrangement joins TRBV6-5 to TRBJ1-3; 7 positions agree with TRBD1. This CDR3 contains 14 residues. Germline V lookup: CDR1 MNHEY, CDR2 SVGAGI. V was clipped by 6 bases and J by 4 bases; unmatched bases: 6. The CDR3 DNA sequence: TGTGCCAGCAGCGAACAGGGGACAGGAAACACCATATATTTT. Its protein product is CASSEQGTGNTIYF.

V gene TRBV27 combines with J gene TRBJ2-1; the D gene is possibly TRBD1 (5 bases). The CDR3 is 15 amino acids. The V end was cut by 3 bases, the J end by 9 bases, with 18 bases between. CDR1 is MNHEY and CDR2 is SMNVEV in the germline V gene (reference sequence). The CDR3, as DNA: TGTGCCAGCAGTTTCGATCGGGTCAGCCAGGGTGAGCAGTTCTTC. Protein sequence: CASSFDRVSQGEQFF.